This is a list of T cell receptor beta chains from one sample in a study of shared clonotypes between healthy human individuals. TCRdb keeps only in-frame clones here, not all; method: immunoSEQ multiplex PCR. The table records about 2 million clones, 90% to 95% of them present only once. The sequenced sample was naive CD4+ T cells sorted from blood. The receptors originated from a man aged 18 to 35 in good health. The CDR3 runs from the conserved cysteine through the conserved F or W. Fields, in order: D gene, J gene, V gene, CDR3 DNA, CDR3 protein. The D gene is left open where the match is weak.

.	TRBJ2-3	TRBV7-2	TGTGCCAGCAGCTTAGTACTAGCACCGGATACGCAGTATTTT	CASSLVLAPDTQYF
TRBD2	TRBJ2-1	TRBV18	TGTGCCAGCTCACCGGGACTAGTCCAGTTCAATGAGCAGTTCTTC	CASSPGLVQFNEQFF
.	TRBJ1-2	TRBV6-1	TGTGCCAGCAGTGAACCGTGGTCGACATATGGCTACACCTTC	CASSEPWSTYGYTF
TRBD1	TRBJ1-5	TRBV19	TGTGCCACCGAGCAGGGGGCCCATCAGCCCCAGCATTTT	CATEQGAHQPQHF
.	TRBJ2-5	TRBV7-9	TGTGCCAGCAGCTACCTTCAGGGGATCCAAGAGACCCAGTACTTC	CASSYLQGIQETQYF
.	TRBJ2-5	TRBV11-2	TGTGCCAGCAGCTTGGACGGACTGATTCAAGAGACCCAGTACTTC	CASSLDGLIQETQYF
.	TRBJ1-2	TRBV28	TGTGCCAGCAGTCCGACGATCTATGGCTACACCTTC	CASSPTIYGYTF
TRBD1	TRBJ2-7	TRBV5-1	TGCGCCAGCAGCTTGGCCGGGACAGGGTTTCACGAGCAGTACTTC	CASSLAGTGFHEQYF
TRBD1	TRBJ1-6	TRBV6-5	TGTGCCAGCAGTTACCAAGGACAGGGAGCTAATTCACCCCTCCACTTT	CASSYQGQGANSPLHF
TRBD1	TRBJ1-2	TRBV7-2	TGTGCCAGCAGCTCTGGGACAGGGAGTGTCTATGGCTACACCTTC	CASSSGTGSVYGYTF
.	TRBJ2-5	TRBV7-3	TGTGCCAGCAGCCTTCAGGGAACGGGAGAGACCCAGTACTTC	CASSLQGTGETQYF
.	TRBJ2-7	TRBV2	TGTGCCAGCAGACCAGGCTCCTACGAGCAGTACTTC	CASRPGSYEQYF
TRBD1	TRBJ1-1	TRBV7-2	TGTGCCAGCAGCTTAGGTCAGGGGGCGGCTTTCTTT	CASSLGQGAAFF
.	TRBJ2-5	TRBV6-5	TGTGCCAGCAGCCGTGGACAGTCAATCGTGGAGACCCAGTACTTC	CASSRGQSIVETQYF
TRBD2	TRBJ2-1	TRBV10-3	TGTGCCATCAGTGAGACCGGGAGGGGGAATGAGCAGTTCTTC	CAISETGRGNEQFF